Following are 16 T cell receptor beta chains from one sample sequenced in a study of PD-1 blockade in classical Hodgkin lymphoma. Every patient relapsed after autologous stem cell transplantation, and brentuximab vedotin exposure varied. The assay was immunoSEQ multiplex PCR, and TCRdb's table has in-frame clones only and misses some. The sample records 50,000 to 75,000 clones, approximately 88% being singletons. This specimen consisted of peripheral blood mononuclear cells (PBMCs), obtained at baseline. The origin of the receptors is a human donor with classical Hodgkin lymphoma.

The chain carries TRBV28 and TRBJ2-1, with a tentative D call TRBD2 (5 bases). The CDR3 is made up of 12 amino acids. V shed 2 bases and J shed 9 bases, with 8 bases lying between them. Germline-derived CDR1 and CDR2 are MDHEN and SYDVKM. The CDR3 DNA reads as TGTGCCAGCAGTTTAGTGGCGGGTGAGCAGTTCTTC. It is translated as CASSLVAGEQFF.

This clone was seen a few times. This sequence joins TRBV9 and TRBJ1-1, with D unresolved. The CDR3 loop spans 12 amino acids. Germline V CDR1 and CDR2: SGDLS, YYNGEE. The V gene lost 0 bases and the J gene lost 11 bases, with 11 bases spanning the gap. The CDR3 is CASSVGGGKAFF. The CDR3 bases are TGTGCCAGCAGCGTAGGGGGAGGAAAGGCTTTCTTT.

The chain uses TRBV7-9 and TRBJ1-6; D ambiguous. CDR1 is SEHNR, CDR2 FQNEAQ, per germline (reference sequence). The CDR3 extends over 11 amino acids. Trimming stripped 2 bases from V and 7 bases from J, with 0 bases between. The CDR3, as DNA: TGTGCCAGCAGCTTAAATTCACCCCTCCACTTT. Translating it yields CASSLNSPLHF.

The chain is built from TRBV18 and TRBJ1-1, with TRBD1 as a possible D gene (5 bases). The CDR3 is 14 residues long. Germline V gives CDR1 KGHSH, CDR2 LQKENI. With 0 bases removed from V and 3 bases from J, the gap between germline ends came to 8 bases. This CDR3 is CASSPPGTDTEAFF. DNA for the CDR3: TGTGCCAGCTCACCACCAGGGACGGACACTGAAGCTTTCTTT.

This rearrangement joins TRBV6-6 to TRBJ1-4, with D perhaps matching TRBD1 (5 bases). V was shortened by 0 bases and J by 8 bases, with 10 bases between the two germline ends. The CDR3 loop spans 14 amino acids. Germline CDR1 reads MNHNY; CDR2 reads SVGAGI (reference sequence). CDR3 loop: CASSYSRVNEKLFF. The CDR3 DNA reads TGTGCCAGCAGTTACTCCAGGGTCAACGAAAAACTGTTTTTT.

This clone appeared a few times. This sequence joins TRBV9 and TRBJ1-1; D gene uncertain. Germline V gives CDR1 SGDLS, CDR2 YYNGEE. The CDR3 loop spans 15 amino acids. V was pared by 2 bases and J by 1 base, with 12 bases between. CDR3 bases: TGTGCCAGCAGCGTCGGTCCGGGAAAGAACACTGAAGCTTTCTTT. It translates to CASSVGPGKNTEAFF.

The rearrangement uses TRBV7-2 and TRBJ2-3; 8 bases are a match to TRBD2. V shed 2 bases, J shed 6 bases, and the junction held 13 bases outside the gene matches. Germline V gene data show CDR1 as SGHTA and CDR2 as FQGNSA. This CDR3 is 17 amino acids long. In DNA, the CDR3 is TGTGCCAGCAGCTTATTTCGCGGGGGGTCCTTTGCTGATACGCAGTATTTT. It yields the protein CASSLFRGGSFADTQYF.

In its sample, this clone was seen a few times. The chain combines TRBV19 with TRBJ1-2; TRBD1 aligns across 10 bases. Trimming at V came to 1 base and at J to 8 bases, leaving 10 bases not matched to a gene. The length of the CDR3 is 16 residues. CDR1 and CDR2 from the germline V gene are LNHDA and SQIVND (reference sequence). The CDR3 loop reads CASSIVWDRGTRGYTF. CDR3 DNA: TGTGCCAGTAGTATAGTATGGGACAGGGGTACAAGAGGCTACACCTTC.

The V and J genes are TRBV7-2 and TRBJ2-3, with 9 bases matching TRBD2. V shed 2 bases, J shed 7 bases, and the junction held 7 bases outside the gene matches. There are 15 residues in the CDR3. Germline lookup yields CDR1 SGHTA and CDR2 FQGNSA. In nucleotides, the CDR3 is TGTGCCAGCAGCTTATCCGGCGGGGGGGCAAATACGCAGTATTTT. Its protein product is CASSLSGGGANTQYF.

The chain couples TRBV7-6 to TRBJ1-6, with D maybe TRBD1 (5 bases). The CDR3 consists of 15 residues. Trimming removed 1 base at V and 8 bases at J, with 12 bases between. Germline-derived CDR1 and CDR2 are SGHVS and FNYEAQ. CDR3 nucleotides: TGTGCCAGCAGCTTAGTGGGACCGAGCGATTCACCCCTCCACTTT. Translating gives CASSLVGPSDSPLHF.

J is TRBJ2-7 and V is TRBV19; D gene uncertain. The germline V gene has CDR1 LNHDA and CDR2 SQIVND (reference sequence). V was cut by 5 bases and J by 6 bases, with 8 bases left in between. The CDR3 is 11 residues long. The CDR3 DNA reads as TGTGCCAGTAGTCTAGGGCGCGAGCAGTACTTC. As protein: CASSLGREQYF.

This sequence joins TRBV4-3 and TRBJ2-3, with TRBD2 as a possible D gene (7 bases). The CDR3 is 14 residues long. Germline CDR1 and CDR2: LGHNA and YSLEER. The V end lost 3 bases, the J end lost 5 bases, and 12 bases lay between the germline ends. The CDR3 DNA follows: TGCGCCAGCAGCCAGGGGGGGGCGGTAGATACGCAGTATTTT. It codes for CASSQGGAVDTQYF.

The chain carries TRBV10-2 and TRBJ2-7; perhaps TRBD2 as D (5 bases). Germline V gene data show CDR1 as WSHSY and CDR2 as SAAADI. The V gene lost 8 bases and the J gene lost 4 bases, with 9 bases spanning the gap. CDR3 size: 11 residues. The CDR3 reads CASRTEYEQYF. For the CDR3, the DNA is TGCGCCAGCCGGACTGAGTACGAGCAGTACTTC.

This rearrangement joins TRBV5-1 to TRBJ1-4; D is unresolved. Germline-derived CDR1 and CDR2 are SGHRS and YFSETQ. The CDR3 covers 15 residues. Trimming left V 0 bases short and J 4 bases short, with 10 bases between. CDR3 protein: CASSLDVVSNEKLFF. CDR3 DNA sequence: TGCGCCAGCAGCTTGGATGTTGTTAGTAATGAAAAACTGTTTTTT.

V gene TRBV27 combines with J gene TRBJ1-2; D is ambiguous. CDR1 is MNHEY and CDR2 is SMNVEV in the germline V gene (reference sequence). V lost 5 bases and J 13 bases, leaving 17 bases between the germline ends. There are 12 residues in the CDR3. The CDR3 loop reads CASSPGPVGGTF. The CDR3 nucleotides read TGTGCCAGCAGTCCCGGCCCCGTCGGTGGCACCTTC.

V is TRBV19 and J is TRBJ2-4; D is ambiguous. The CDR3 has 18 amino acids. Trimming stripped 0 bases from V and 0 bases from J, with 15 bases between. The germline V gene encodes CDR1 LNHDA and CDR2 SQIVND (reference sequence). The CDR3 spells CASSIDSIQALAKNIQYF. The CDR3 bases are TGTGCCAGTAGTATAGACAGCATTCAGGCATTAGCCAAAAACATTCAGTACTTC.